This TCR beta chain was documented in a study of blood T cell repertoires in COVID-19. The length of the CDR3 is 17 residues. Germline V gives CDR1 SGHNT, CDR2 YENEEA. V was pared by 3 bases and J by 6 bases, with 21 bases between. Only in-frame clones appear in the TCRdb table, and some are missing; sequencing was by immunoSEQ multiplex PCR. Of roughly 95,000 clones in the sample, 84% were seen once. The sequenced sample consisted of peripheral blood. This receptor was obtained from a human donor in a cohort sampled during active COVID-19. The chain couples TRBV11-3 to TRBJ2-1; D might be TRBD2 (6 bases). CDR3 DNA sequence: TGTGCCAGCAGCTTGGTTCTGAGCGAAGGAGCGGGCAATGAGCAGTTCTTC. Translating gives CASSLVLSEGAGNEQFF.